The clone carrying this T cell receptor (beta chain) was found many times. No antigen is known for it. CDR3 regions were amplified by Arm-PCR using iRepertoire HTBI primers to build TCR beta libraries. MiXCR, run by TCRdb on the multiplex PCR reads, gives a single entry per CDR3 protein. The sample yields approximately 480,000 distinct CDR3 sequences, around 15% seen once. The CDR3 loop spans 15 amino acids. Trimming removed 4 bases from V and 2 bases from J; junction bases left unmatched: 7. Germline lookup yields CDR1 MDHEN and CDR2 SYDVKM. This specimen comes from a study of regulatory T cells in long-lasting Graves disease. Study-wide findings and caveats: Clonotypes that were public and shared totalled fewer than 3,500 in persistent patients versus around 1,000 in new patients.

Sample time point: newly diagnosed GD, antithyroid drugs for less than 3 months. Generation of the TCR library employed RNA extracted from PBMCs. The sample also formed part of further work on T cells in Graves' hyperthyroidism and ophthalmopathy. That study adds: Uncontrolled infection, other autoimmune disease, pregnancy or lactation led to exclusion. The primer set for the first-round RT-PCR of the TCR CDR3 was HTBI. Researchers found most expanded thyroid clonotypes above 0.001 in blood as well.

This sequence originates from a man aged 35 to 55 with Graves disease. The chain couples TRBV28 to TRBJ2-7; 8 nucleotides line up with TRBD1. Here the sequenced sample was peripheral blood mononuclear cells (PBMCs), taken at new diagnosis, from a patient treated with antithyroid drugs. The CDR3, as DNA: TGTGCCAGCAGTTATATCCCAGGGGGCACCTACGAGCAGTACTTC. Its translation: CASSYIPGGTYEQYF.